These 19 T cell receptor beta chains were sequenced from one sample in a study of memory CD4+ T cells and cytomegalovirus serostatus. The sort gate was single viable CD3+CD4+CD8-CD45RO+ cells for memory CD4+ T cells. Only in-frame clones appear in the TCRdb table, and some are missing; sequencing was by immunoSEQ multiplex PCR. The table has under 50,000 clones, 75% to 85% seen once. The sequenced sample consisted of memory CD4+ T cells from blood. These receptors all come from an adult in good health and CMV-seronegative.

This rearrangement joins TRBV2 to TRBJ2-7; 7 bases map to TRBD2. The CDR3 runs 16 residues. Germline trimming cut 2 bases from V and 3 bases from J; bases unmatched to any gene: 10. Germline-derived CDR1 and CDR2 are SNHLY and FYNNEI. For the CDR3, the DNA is TGTGCCAGCAGTGAAAGGGAGGGGCGAGCGAGCTACGAGCAGTACTTC. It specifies CASSEREGRASYEQYF.

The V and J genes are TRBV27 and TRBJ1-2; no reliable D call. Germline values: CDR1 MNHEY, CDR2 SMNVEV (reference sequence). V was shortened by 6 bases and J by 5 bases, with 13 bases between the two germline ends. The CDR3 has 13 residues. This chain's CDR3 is CASRSQTYYGYTF. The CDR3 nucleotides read TGTGCCAGCAGATCCCAGACTTATTATGGCTACACCTTC.

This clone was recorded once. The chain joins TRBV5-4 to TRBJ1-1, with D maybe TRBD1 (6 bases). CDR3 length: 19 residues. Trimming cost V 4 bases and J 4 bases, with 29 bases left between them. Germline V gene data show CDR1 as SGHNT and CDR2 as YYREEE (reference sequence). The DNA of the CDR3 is TGTGCCAGCAGCCAGAAAAAAACCGGGACAAACTACGGCGGCACTGAAGCTTTCTTT. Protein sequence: CASSQKKTGTNYGGTEAFF.

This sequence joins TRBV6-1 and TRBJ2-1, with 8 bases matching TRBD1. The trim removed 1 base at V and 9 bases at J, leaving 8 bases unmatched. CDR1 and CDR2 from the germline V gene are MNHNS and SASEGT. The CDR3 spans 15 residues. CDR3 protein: CASSEGQGSWGEQFF. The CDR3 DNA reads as TGTGCCAGCAGTGAAGGACAGGGGTCCTGGGGTGAGCAGTTCTTC.

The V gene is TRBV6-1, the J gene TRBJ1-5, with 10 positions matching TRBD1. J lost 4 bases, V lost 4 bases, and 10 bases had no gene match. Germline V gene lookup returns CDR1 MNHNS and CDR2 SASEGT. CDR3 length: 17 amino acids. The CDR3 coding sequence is TGTGCCAGCAGTGGCGGGACAGGGGTGGAATTGAATCAGCCCCAGCATTTT. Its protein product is CASSGGTGVELNQPQHF.

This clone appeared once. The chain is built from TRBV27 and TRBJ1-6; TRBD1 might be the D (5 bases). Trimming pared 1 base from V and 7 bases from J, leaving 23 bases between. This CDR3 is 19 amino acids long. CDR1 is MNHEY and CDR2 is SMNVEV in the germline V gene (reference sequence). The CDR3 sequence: CASSLFDPGPRTGNSPLHF. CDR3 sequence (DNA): TGTGCCAGCAGTTTATTCGATCCGGGACCCCGGACGGGGAATTCACCCCTCCACTTT.

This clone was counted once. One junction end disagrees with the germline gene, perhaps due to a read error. CDR3 amino acids: CASRIGQGDRAFF. The CDR3 DNA reads as TGTGCCAGTAGGATAGGACAGGGGGATCGCGCTTTCTTT. The rearrangement uses TRBV19 and TRBJ1-1, with 10 nucleotides matching TRBD1. Germline V gives CDR1 LNHDA, CDR2 SQIVND (reference sequence). The CDR3 is 13 residues long.

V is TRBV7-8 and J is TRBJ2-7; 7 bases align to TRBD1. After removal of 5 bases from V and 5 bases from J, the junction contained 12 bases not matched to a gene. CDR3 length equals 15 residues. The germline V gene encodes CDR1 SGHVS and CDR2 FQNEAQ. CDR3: CASSPDRIRRDEQYF. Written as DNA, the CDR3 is TGTGCCAGCAGCCCGGACAGGATAAGGAGAGACGAGCAGTACTTC.

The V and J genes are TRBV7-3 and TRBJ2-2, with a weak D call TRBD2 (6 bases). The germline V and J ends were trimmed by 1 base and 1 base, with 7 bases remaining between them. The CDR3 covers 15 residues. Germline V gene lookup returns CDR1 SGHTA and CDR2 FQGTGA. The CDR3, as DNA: TGTGCCAGCAGCTTAAGGGGAGGGAACACCGGGGAGCTGTTTTTT. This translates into CASSLRGGNTGELFF.

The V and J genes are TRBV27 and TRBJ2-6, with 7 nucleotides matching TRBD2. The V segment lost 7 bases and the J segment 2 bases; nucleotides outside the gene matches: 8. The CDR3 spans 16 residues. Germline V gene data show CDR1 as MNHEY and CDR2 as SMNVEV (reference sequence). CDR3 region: CASTFSAGAGANVLTF. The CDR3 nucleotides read TGTGCCAGCACCTTCTCGGCGGGGGCTGGGGCCAACGTCCTGACTTTC.

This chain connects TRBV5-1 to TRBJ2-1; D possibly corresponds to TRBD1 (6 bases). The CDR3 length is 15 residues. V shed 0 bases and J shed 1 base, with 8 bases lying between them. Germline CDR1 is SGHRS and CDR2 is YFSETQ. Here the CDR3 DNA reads TGCGCCAGCAGCTTGGACAGGGTATCCTACAATGAGCAGTTCTTC. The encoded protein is CASSLDRVSYNEQFF.

In DNA, the CDR3 is TGTGCCAGCAGCTTCTCCGGGACTAACTATGGCTACACCTTC. Translated: CASSFSGTNYGYTF. The chain is built from TRBV7-9 and TRBJ1-2; no reliable D call. Germline CDR1 reads SEHNR; CDR2 reads FQNEAQ (reference sequence). The CDR3 extends over 14 amino acids. The V and J ends lost 3 bases and 0 bases respectively, with 8 bases between them.

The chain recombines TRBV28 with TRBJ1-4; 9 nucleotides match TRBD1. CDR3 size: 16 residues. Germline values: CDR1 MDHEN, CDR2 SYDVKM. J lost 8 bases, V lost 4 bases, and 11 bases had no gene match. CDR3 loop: CASSSYRGQGNEKLFF. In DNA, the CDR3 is TGTGCCAGCAGTTCTTATAGGGGACAGGGAAACGAAAAACTGTTTTTT. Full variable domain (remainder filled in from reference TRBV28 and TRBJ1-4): DVKVTQSSRYLVKRTGEKVFLECVQDMDHENMFWYRQDPGLGLRLIYFSYDVKMKEKGDIPEGYSVSREKKERFSLILESASTNQTSMYLCASSSYRGQGNEKLFFGSGTQLSVL.

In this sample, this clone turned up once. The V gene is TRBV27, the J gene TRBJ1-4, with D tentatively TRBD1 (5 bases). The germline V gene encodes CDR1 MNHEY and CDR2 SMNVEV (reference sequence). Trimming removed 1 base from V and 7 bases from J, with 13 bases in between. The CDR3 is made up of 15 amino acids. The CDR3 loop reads CASSLLSQGGEKLFF. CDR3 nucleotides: TGTGCCAGCAGTTTATTGAGCCAGGGCGGTGAAAAACTGTTTTTT.

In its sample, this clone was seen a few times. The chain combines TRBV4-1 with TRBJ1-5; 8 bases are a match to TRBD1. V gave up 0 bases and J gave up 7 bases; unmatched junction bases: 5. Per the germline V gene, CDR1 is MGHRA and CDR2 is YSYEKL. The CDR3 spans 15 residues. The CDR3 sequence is CASSQDLDRVQPQHF. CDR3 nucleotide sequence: TGCGCCAGCAGCCAAGATCTGGACAGGGTGCAGCCCCAGCATTTT.

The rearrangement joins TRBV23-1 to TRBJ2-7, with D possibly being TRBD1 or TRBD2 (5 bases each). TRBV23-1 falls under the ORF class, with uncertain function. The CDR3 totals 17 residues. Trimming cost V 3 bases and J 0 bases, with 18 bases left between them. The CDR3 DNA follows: TGCGCCAGCAGTCAGTCGCACCCCGGGACGGCCTCCTACGAGCAGTACTTC. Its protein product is CASSQSHPGTASYEQYF.

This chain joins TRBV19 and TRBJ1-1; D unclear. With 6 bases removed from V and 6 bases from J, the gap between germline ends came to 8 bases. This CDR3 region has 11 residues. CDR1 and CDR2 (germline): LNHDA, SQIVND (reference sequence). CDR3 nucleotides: TGTGCCAGTAGCCGGGTCTCTGAAGCTTTCTTT. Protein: CASSRVSEAFF.

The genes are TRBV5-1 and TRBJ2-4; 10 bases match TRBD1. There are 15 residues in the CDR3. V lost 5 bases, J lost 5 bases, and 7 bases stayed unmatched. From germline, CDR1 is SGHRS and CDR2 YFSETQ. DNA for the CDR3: TGCGCCAGCAGGTGGCGACAGGGGGCGGAAAACATTCAGTACTTC. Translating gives CASRWRQGAENIQYF. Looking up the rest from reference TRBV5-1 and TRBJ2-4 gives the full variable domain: KAGVTQTPRYLIKTRGQQVTLSCSPISGHRSVSWYQQTPGQGLQFLFEYFSETQRNKGNFPGRFSGRQFSNSRSEMNVSTLELGDSALYLCASRWRQGAENIQYFGAGTRLSVL.

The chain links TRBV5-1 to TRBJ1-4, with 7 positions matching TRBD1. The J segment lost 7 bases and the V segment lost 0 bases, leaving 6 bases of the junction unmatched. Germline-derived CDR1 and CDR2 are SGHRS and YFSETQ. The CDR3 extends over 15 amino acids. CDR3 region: CASSLGQGGSEKLFF. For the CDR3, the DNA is TGCGCCAGCAGCTTGGGGCAGGGGGGTAGTGAAAAACTGTTTTTT.